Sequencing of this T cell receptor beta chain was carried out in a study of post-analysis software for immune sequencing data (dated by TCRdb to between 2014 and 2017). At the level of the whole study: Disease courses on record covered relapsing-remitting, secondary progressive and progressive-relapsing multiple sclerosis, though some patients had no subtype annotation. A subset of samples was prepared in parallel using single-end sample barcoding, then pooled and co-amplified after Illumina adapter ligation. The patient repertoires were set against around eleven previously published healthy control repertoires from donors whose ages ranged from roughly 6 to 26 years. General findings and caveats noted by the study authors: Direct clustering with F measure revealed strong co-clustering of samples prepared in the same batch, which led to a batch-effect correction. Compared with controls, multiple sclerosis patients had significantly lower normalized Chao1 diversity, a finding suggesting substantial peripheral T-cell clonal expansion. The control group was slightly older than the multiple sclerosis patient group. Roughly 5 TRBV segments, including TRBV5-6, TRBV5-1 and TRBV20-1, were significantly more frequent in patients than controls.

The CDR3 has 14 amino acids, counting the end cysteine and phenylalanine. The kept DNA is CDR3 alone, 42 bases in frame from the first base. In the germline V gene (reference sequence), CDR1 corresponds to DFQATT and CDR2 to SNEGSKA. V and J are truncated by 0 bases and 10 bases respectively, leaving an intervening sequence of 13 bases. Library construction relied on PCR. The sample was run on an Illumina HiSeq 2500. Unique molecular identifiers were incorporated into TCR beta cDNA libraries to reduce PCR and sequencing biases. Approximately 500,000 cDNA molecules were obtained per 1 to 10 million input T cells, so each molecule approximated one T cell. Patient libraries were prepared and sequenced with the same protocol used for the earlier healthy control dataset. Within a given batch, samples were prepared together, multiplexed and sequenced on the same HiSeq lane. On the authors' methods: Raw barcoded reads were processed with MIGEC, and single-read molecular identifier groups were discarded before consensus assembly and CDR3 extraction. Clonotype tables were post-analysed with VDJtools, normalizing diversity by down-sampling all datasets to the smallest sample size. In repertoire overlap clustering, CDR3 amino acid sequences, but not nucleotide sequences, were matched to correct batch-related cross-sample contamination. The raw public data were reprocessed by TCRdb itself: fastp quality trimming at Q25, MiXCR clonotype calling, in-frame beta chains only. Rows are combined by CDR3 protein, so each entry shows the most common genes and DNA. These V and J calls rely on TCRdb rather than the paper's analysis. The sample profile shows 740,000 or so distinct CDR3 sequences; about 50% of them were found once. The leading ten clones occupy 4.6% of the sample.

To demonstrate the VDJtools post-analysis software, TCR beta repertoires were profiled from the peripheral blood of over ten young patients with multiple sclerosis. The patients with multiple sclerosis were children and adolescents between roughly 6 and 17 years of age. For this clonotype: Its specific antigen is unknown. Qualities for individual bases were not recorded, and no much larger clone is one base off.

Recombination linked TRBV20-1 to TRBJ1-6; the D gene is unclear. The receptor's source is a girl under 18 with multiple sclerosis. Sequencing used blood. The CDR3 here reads CSARETGNESPLHF. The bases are TGCAGTGCTAGAGAGACGGGAAACGAGTCACCCCTCCACTTT.